A single sample is the source of the 5 T cell receptor beta chains below, sequenced in a study of blood T cell repertoires in COVID-19. TCRdb's copy holds only in-frame clones and misses some; the assay was immunoSEQ multiplex PCR. The sample has about 160,000 clones, about 80% seen once. Input material: peripheral blood. The receptor set was obtained from a woman of 80 years or more with acute or convalescent COVID-19.

The chain recombines TRBV7-9 with TRBJ2-1; 8 bases are a match to TRBD2. The CDR3 is 16 amino acids. V shed 5 bases, J shed 4 bases, and the junction held 10 bases outside the gene matches. Germline V gene lookup returns CDR1 SEHNR and CDR2 FQNEAQ (reference sequence). The CDR3 DNA is TGTGCCAGCAGCGCCCAACTAGCGGAGCTTTACAATGAGCAGTTCTTC. Its protein is CASSAQLAELYNEQFF.

The gene calls are TRBV5-1 and TRBJ1-2; the D is unclear. The germline V gene encodes CDR1 SGHRS and CDR2 YFSETQ. V was pared by 5 bases and J by 0 bases, with 17 bases between. The CDR3 contains 16 residues. The CDR3 protein is CASSPSVGEANYGYTF. The CDR3 bases are TGCGCCAGCAGTCCGTCCGTCGGAGAAGCTAACTATGGCTACACCTTC.

The chain couples TRBV30 to TRBJ2-2; 7 bases map to TRBD1. The germline V gene has CDR1 GTSNPN and CDR2 SVGIG (reference sequence). The CDR3 runs 14 residues. Trimming cost V 3 bases and J 3 bases; bases outside gene matches: 4. The CDR3 DNA is TGTGCCTGGAGGGGGCAGGGGGACACCGGGGAGCTGTTTTTT. It yields the protein CAWRGQGDTGELFF.

The CDR3 bases are TGTGCCAGTAGTACGGATCAGGGGGCCTATCAGCCCCAGCATTTT. Residues: CASSTDQGAYQPQHF. This chain connects TRBV19 to TRBJ1-5; TRBD1 matches at 8 bases. The germline V gene encodes CDR1 LNHDA and CDR2 SQIVND (reference sequence). CDR3 length equals 15 residues. J was trimmed by 5 bases and V by 4 bases; bases with no gene match: 7.

This clone showed up just once. The V and J genes are TRBV15 and TRBJ1-4; TRBD1 agrees at 8 bases. CDR3 length equals 14 residues. With 11 bases clipped from V and 5 bases from J, the junction kept 10 bases outside the gene matches. The germline V gene has CDR1 LNHNV and CDR2 YYDKDF (reference sequence). CDR3 sequence reads: CAVSRGQGNEKLFF. For the CDR3, the DNA is TGTGCCGTCAGTCGAGGACAGGGAAATGAAAAACTGTTTTTT. Full variable domain (missing parts from reference TRBV15 and TRBJ1-4): DAMVIQNPRYQVTQFGKPVTLSCSQTLNHNVMYWYQQKSSQAPKLLFHYYDKDFNNEADTPDNFQSRRPNTSFCFLDIRSPGLGDTAMYLCAVSRGQGNEKLFFGSGTQLSVL.